This TCR beta chain was found in a study of blood T cell repertoires in COVID-19. Whole-study context: Sample material is recorded as cDNA or gDNA derived from T cells, B-cell-depleted T cells, or PBMCs.

Profiled with immunoSEQ multiplex PCR; TCRdb holds only in-frame clones, not every one. This sample has 35,000 to 40,000 clones, with almost 90% found just once. Sequenced material: peripheral blood. The sequence derives from a man between 65 and 85 years old with acute or convalescent COVID-19.

The CDR3 region has the DNA TGCGCCAGCAGCCAAGAGCGGACAGGGGACTATGGCTACACCTTC. Amino acid sequence: CASSQERTGDYGYTF. The genes are TRBV4-1 and TRBJ1-2, with 9 bases matching TRBD1. The V gene's germline CDR1 is MGHRA and CDR2 YSYEKL. The V gene end was trimmed by 0 bases and the J gene end by 3 bases; junction bases not matched to a gene: 2. This CDR3 is built from 15 residues.